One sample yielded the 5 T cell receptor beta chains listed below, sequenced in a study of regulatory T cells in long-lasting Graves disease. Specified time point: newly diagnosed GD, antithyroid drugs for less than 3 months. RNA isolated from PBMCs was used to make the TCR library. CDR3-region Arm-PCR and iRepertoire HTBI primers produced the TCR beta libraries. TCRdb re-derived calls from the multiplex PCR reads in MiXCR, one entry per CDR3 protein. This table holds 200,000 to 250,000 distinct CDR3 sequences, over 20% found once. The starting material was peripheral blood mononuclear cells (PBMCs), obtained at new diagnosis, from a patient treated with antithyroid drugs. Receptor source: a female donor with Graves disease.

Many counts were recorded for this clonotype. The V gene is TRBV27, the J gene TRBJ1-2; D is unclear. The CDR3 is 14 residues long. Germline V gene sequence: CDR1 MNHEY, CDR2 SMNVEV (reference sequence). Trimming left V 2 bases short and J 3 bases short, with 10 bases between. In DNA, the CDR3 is TGTGCCAGCAGTTTAGGCAGCCAAGACTATGGCTACACCTTC. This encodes CASSLGSQDYGYTF.

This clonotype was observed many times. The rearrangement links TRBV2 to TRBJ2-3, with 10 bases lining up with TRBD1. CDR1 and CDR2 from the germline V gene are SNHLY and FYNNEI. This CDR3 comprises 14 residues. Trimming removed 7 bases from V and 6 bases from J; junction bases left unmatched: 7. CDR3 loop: CASTDRGGADTQYF. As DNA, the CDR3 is TGTGCCAGCACGGACAGGGGGGGAGCGGATACGCAGTATTTT.

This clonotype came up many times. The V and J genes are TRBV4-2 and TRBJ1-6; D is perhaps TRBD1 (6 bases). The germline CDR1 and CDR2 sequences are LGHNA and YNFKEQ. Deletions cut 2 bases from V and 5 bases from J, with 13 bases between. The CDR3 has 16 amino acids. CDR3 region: CASSQSGTPNNSPLHF. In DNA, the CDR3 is TGTGCCAGCAGCCAATCCGGGACACCTAATAATTCACCCCTCCACTTT.

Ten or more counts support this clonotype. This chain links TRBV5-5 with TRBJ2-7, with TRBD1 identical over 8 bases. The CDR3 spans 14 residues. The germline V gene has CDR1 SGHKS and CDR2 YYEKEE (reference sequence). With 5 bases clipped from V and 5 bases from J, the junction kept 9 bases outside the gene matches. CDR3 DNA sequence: TGTGCCAGCAGGGCATGGACAGGGCACGACGAGCAGTACTTC. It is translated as CASRAWTGHDEQYF.

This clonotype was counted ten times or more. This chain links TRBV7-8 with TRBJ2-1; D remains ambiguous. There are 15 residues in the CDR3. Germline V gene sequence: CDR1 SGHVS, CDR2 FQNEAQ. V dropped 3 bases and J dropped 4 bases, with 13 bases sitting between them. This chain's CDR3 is CASSFSRFLYNEQFF. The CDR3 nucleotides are TGTGCCAGCAGCTTCTCCCGATTCCTTTACAATGAGCAGTTCTTC.